This TCR beta chain was obtained from a study of beta chain features in type 1 diabetes. This CDR3 has 18 residues. V dropped 3 bases and J dropped 1; count of bases not matched to a gene: 7. Germline V gives CDR1 SGHTA, CDR2 FQGNSA. It was via CD45RO/CCR7/CD25/CD127/CD95/CD27 that CD4+ naive, central memory, regulatory and stem cell-like memory cells were sorted. This clone was detected a few times. The whole isolated RNA underwent reverse transcription, so sequencing captured expressed TCRB transcripts. Some clones are missing from TCRdb's copy, which holds only in-frame ones; the method was immunoSEQ multiplex PCR. The sample consists of under 900,000 clones, roughly 15% of them appearing once.

Sequenced material: naive CD4+ T cells from blood. The receptor comes from a woman younger than 35 in good health. This sequence joins TRBV7-2 and TRBJ2-7, with 15 bases aligning to TRBD2. This chain's CDR3 is CASSFRTSGRATSYEQYF. CDR3 in DNA: TGTGCCAGCAGCTTTCGGACTAGCGGGAGGGCCACTTCCTACGAGCAGTACTTC.